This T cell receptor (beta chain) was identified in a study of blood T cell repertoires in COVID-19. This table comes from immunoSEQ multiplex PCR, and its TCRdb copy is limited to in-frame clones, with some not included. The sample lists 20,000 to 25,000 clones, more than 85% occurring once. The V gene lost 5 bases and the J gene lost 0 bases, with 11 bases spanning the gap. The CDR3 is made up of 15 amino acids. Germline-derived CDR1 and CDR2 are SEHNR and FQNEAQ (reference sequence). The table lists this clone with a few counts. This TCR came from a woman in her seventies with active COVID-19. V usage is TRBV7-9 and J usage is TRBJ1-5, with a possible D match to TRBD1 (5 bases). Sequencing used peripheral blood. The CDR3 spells CASSPGGTSNQPQHF. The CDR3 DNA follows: TGTGCCAGCAGCCCCGGAGGGACTAGCAATCAGCCCCAGCATTTT.